This T cell receptor beta chain was found in a study of naive and memory T cell subsets. General study findings and limits: A few larger clonotypes appeared in naive repertoires, especially CD8, possibly memory cells re-expressing CD45RA.

An equimolar mix of two oligonucleotides served as the beta constant-region primer for TRBC1 and TRBC2. Nested alpha and beta constant-region primers with the SP2 primer drove four PCR rounds on ligated cDNA. A 12-nucleotide UMI and the SP2 primer were added to the cDNA 3' end by oligonucleotide ligation. TCRdb itself ran the UMI-ligation and nested PCR reads through MiXCR, one entry per CDR3 protein. In the table there are just over 80,000 distinct CDR3 sequences, approximately 10% of which are singletons. Germline assignment: CDR1 MNHEY and CDR2 SVGAGI. The CDR3 runs 15 residues. The ends lost 5 bases at V and 2 bases at J; junction bases unmatched: 8. A word on this clonotype: Its target is unknown.

CMV status came from CD4+ IFNgamma after overnight CMV lysate stimulation. CD4 T cells were positively selected, then CD8 T cells from the CD4-negative fraction. V usage is TRBV6-5 and J usage is TRBJ2-5, with 7 bases lining up with TRBD2. The source material was naive CD8+ T cells from blood. This receptor was obtained from a human donor in good health. CDR3 sequence (DNA): TGTGCCAGCAGTACAGCGGGGACGGGACAAGAGACCCAGTACTTC. Encoded protein: CASSTAGTGQETQYF.